The 19 T cell receptor beta chains presented below share a single source sample, sequenced in a study of T cell repertoires and HLA-DP antigens. Assay: immunoSEQ multiplex PCR; the TCRdb copy retains only in-frame clones and omits some. The sample comprises approximately 110,000 clones, more than 85% of which are singletons, and 0.25% to 0.3% rests with the top ten. Their target antigens are unknown. Specimen: CD4+ T cells from PBMCs. These receptors came from a woman aged 18-35 years in good health and CMV-seronegative.

The chain joins TRBV29-1 to TRBJ2-1, with no clear D. Trimming stripped 3 bases from V and 15 bases from J, with 12 bases between. CDR3 length: 10 amino acids. Germline-derived CDR1 and CDR2 are SQVTM and ANQGSEA. The CDR3 protein is CSVDGPPVFF. CDR3 DNA: TGCAGCGTTGACGGACCCCCCGTGTTCTTC.

The V gene is TRBV6-1, the J gene TRBJ2-5; 10 nucleotides agree with TRBD2. This CDR3 has 14 amino acids. After removal of 5 bases from V and 5 bases from J, the junction contained 5 bases not matched to a gene. The germline V gene has CDR1 MNHNS and CDR2 SASEGT. CDR3 sequence reads: CASSSGGAGETQYF. In DNA, the CDR3 is TGTGCCAGCAGTAGCGGGGGGGCAGGGGAGACCCAGTACTTC.

This clone was picked up a small number of times. Other nucleotide sequences in the sample specify the same CDR3. As DNA, the CDR3 is TGTGCCAGCAGTTTAGGCTACGAGCAGTACTTC. This sequence encodes CASSLGYEQYF. The chain is built from TRBV28 and TRBJ2-7; D call uncertain. The CDR3 consists of 11 residues. The germline CDR1 and CDR2 sequences are MDHEN and SYDVKM. V was trimmed by 2 bases and J by 3 bases, leaving 2 bases between them.

The rearrangement links TRBV18 to TRBJ2-2, with TRBD1 as a possible D gene (5 bases). V lost 4 bases and J lost 1, with 10 bases in between. The CDR3 loop spans 15 amino acids. Germline assignment: CDR1 KGHSH and CDR2 LQKENI. The CDR3 DNA sequence: TGTGCCAGCTCACGTCAGACAGTGAACACCGGGGAGCTGTTTTTT. Its translation is CASSRQTVNTGELFF. Complete variable domain (other parts from reference TRBV18 and TRBJ2-2): NAGVMQNPRHLVRRRGQEARLRCSPMKGHSHVYWYRQLPEEGLKFMVYLQKENIIDESGMPKERFSAEFPKEGPSILRIQQVVRGDSAAYFCASSRQTVNTGELFFGEGSRLTVL.

This rearrangement joins TRBV6-1 to TRBJ1-3; D gene uncertain. Per the germline V gene, CDR1 is MNHNS and CDR2 is SASEGT. CDR3 length: 13 amino acids. V was shortened by 7 bases and J by 0 bases, with 7 bases between the two germline ends. The chain's CDR3 is CASIPRSGNTIYF. The CDR3 DNA follows: TGTGCCAGCATCCCACGCTCTGGAAACACCATATATTTT.

This rearrangement joins TRBV7-2 to TRBJ1-5; maybe TRBD1 (6 bases). CDR3 length: 18 amino acids. The V gene's germline CDR1 is SGHTA and CDR2 FQGNSA. Trimming removed 3 bases at V and 2 bases at J, with 20 bases between. The CDR3 loop is CASSLGPSGGLGNQPQHF. The CDR3 DNA sequence: TGTGCCAGCAGCTTGGGCCCCTCGGGGGGGCTCGGCAATCAGCCCCAGCATTTT.

The J gene is TRBJ2-5, the V gene TRBV6-5; D is possibly TRBD1 (6 bases). From germline, CDR1 is MNHEY and CDR2 SVGAGI. Trimming left V 5 bases short and J 1 base short, with 8 bases between. The CDR3 is 13 amino acids. The CDR3 loop is CASSRQVQETQYF. In DNA, the CDR3 is TGTGCCAGCAGTCGACAGGTCCAAGAGACCCAGTACTTC.

The rearrangement links TRBV29-1 to TRBJ2-3; 9 bases are shared with TRBD1. With V trimmed by 6 bases and J by 3 bases, 7 bases remained unmatched. Per germline, CDR1 SQVTM and CDR2 ANQGSEA. The CDR3 contains 14 residues. The CDR3 DNA reads TGCAGCGTCGACCGGGACAGGGTAACAGATACGCAGTATTTT. This sequence encodes CSVDRDRVTDTQYF.

The chain is built from TRBV11-1 and TRBJ2-2; no reliable D call. The CDR3 is made up of 15 amino acids. Between the trimmed V and J ends, which lost 1 base and 2 bases, there was a span of 8 bases. CDR1 is SGHAT, CDR2 FQDESV, per germline (reference sequence). In nucleotides, the CDR3 is TGTGCCAGCAGCTTAGGACGGAGAAACACCGGGGAGCTGTTTTTT. Its translation: CASSLGRRNTGELFF.

Only one count was recorded for this clone. The chain joins TRBV15 to TRBJ2-3; tentatively, D is TRBD1 or TRBD2 (6 bases each). CDR1 and CDR2 (germline): LNHNV, YYDKDF (reference sequence). CDR3 size: 15 residues. Trimming took off 0 bases at V and 3 bases at J, with 10 bases between the two ends. For the CDR3, the DNA is TGTGCCACCAGCAGAGAACGAGGGGGGACAGATACGCAGTATTTT. Protein: CATSRERGGTDTQYF.

The chain links TRBV29-1 to TRBJ1-1; D may be TRBD1 (5 bases). The CDR3 is 16 residues long. V shed 4 bases and J shed 4 bases, with 22 bases lying between them. The germline CDR1 and CDR2 sequences are SQVTM and ANQGSEA. The CDR3 here is CSVVRAKGRGGTEAFF. CDR3 bases: TGCAGCGTTGTCCGGGCTAAGGGTAGGGGTGGCACTGAAGCTTTCTTT. The full variable domain, its missing parts supplied by reference TRBV29-1 and TRBJ1-1, is SAVISQKPSRDICQRGTSLTIQCQVDSQVTMMFWYRQQPGQSLTLIATANQGSEATYESGFVIDKFPISRPNLTFSTLTVSNMSPEDSSIYLCSVVRAKGRGGTEAFFGQGTRLTVV.

The chain links TRBV4-3 to TRBJ2-1; possibly TRBD2 for D (7 bases). Germline V gene lookup returns CDR1 LGHNA and CDR2 YSLEER. This CDR3 region has 16 residues. V was trimmed by 2 bases and J by 7 bases, leaving 18 bases between them. CDR3 bases: TGCGCCAGCAGCCAATACCCTAGGGGGGGGCCAAATGAGCAGTTCTTC. Its translation is CASSQYPRGGPNEQFF.

The J gene is TRBJ2-1, the V gene TRBV9; D is uncertain. The CDR3 is 13 residues long. Germline V gives CDR1 SGDLS, CDR2 YYNGEE. Between the trimmed V and J ends, which lost 0 bases and 7 bases, there was a span of 8 bases. CDR3 bases: TGTGCCAGCAGCGTAGGTCGGCTTAATGAGCAGTTCTTC. This codes for CASSVGRLNEQFF.

The chain is built from TRBV7-6 and TRBJ2-1; 7 bases map to TRBD2. Germline V gives CDR1 SGHVS, CDR2 FNYEAQ. V lost 5 bases and J lost 3; bases outside the gene matches: 10. This CDR3 contains 16 residues. CDR3 nucleotide sequence: TGTGCCAGCAGCCCGCTAGACTGGGGGGGCTACAATGAGCAGTTCTTC. Amino acid sequence: CASSPLDWGGYNEQFF.

This chain links TRBV5-1 with TRBJ2-7; 10 bases fit TRBD2. Germline CDR1 and CDR2: SGHRS and YFSETQ. CDR3 length: 15 residues. Losses at the gene ends were 4 bases for V and 2 bases for J; bases not matched to a gene: 6. The CDR3 DNA follows: TGCGCCAGCAGCATTAGCGGACTAGCGGCCTACGAGCAGTACTTC. It encodes CASSISGLAAYEQYF.

The J gene is TRBJ1-2, the V gene TRBV25-1; a weak D match, TRBD1 (5 bases). With 6 bases removed from V and 4 bases from J, the gap between germline ends came to 15 bases. This CDR3 region has 14 residues. Germline V gene lookup returns CDR1 MGHDK and CDR2 SYGVNS. The CDR3 here is CASSRPGTSYGYTF. The CDR3 DNA is TGTGCCAGCAGCCGTCCCGGGACTTCCTATGGCTACACCTTC.

This clone was counted once. The rearrangement links TRBV19 to TRBJ2-3, with D possibly matching TRBD2 (6 bases). The V and J ends lost 8 bases and 4 bases respectively, with 10 bases between them. Germline V gives CDR1 LNHDA, CDR2 SQIVND (reference sequence). The CDR3 contains 12 residues. Here the CDR3 reads CASRGSADTQYF. DNA for the CDR3: TGTGCCAGTCGGGGGTCCGCAGATACGCAGTATTTT.

The V and J genes are TRBV7-9 and TRBJ2-3, with 7 bases aligning to TRBD2. CDR3 length: 14 amino acids. The V segment lost 6 bases and the J segment 1 base; nucleotides outside the gene matches: 4. Germline-derived CDR1 and CDR2 are SEHNR and FQNEAQ (reference sequence). CDR3 DNA sequence: TGTGCCAGCAGAACCAGCGGGGGCACAGATACGCAGTATTTT. Protein: CASRTSGGTDTQYF.

The rearrangement uses TRBV18 and TRBJ1-4; the D gene is possibly TRBD1 (6 bases). This CDR3 contains 16 residues. V was pared by 3 bases and J by 4 bases, with 15 bases between. Germline V gives CDR1 KGHSH, CDR2 LQKENI. This CDR3 is CASSPTTGTINEKLFF. CDR3 DNA: TGTGCCAGCTCACCGACTACAGGGACGATTAATGAAAAACTGTTTTTT.